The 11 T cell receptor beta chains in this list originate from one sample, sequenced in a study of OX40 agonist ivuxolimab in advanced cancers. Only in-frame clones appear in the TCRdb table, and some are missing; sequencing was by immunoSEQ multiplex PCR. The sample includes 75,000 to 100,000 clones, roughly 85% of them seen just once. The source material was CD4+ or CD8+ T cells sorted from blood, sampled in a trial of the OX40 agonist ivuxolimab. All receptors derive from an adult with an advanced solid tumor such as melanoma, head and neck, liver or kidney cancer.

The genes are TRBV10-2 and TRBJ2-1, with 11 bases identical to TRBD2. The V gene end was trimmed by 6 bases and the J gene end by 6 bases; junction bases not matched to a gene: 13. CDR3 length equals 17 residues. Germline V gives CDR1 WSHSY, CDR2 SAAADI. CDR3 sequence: CASRDSVSGRAGNEQFF. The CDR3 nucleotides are TGCGCCAGCAGGGACAGCGTTAGCGGGAGGGCTGGCAATGAGCAGTTCTTC.

The DNA for the CDR3 is TGTGCCAGCAGCTATGGTGCAACAGGATACCAGCCCCAGCATTTT. Protein: CASSYGATGYQPQHF. The chain joins TRBV5-6 to TRBJ1-5; possible D gene TRBD1, 5 bases. The CDR3 is 15 amino acids. The germline V and J ends were trimmed by 3 bases and 7 bases, with 17 bases remaining between them. Germline CDR1 and CDR2: SGHDT and YYEEEE.

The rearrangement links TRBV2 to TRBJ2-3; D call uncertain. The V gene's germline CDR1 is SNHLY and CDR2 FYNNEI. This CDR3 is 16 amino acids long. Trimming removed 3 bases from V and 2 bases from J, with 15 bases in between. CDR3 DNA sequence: TGTGCCAGCAGTGAGGAAAGGCAGCTAATCACAGATACGCAGTATTTT. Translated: CASSEERQLITDTQYF. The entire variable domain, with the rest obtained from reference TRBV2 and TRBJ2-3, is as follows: EPEVTQTPSHQVTQMGQEVILRCVPISNHLYFYWYRQILGQKVEFLVSFYNNEISEKSEIFDDQFSVERPDGSNFTLKIRSTKLEDSAMYFCASSEERQLITDTQYFGPGTRLTVL.

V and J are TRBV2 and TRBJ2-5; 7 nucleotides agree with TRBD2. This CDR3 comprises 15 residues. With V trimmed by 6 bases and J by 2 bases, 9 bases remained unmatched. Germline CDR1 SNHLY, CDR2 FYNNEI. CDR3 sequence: CASRPTSNPQETQYF. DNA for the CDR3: TGTGCCAGCAGGCCGACTAGCAATCCTCAAGAGACCCAGTACTTC. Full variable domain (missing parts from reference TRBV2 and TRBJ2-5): EPEVTQTPSHQVTQMGQEVILRCVPISNHLYFYWYRQILGQKVEFLVSFYNNEISEKSEIFDDQFSVERPDGSNFTLKIRSTKLEDSAMYFCASRPTSNPQETQYFGPGTRLLVL.

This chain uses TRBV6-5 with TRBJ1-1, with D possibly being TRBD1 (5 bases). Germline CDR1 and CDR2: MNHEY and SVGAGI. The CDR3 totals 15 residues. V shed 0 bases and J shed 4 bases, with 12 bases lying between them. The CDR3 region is CASSYSTGLGTEAFF. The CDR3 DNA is TGTGCCAGCAGTTACTCGACGGGGCTGGGCACTGAAGCTTTCTTT.

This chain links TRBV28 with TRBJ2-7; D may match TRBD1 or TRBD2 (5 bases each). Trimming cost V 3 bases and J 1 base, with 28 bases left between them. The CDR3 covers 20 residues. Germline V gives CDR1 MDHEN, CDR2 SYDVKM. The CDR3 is CASSFPPPIGTTFLSYEQYF. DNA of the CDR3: TGTGCCAGCAGTTTCCCACCGCCTATTGGGACCACCTTCCTGTCCTACGAGCAGTACTTC.

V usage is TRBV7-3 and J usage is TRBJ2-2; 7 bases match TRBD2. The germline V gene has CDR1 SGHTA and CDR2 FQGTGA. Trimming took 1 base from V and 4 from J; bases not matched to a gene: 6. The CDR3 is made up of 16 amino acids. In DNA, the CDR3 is TGTGCCAGCAGCTTAATGGCTAGCGGCGTCACCGGGGAGCTGTTTTTT. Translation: CASSLMASGVTGELFF.

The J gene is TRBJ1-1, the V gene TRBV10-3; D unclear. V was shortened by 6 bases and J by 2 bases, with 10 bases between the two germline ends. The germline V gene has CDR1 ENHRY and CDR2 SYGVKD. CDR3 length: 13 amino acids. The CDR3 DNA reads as TGTGCCATCAGCCAACACAAAAACACTGAAGCTTTCTTT. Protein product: CAISQHKNTEAFF.

The CDR3 reads CASTQGTTGELFF. The CDR3, as DNA: TGTGCCAGCACCCAGGGGACCACCGGGGAGCTGTTTTTT. The chain links TRBV9 to TRBJ2-2; D may be TRBD1 (6 bases). The CDR3 spans 13 residues. The germline V gene has CDR1 SGDLS and CDR2 YYNGEE. Trimming pared 6 bases from V and 4 bases from J, leaving 10 bases between.

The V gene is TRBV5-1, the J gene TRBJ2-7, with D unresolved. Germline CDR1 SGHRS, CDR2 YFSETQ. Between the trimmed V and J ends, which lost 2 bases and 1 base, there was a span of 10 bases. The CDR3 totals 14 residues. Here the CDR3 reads CASSFSTPSYEQYF. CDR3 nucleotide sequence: TGCGCCAGCAGCTTCTCAACGCCTTCCTACGAGCAGTACTTC. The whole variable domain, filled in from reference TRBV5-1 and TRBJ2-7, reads KAGVTQTPRYLIKTRGQQVTLSCSPISGHRSVSWYQQTPGQGLQFLFEYFSETQRNKGNFPGRFSGRQFSNSRSEMNVSTLELGDSALYLCASSFSTPSYEQYFGPGTRLTVT.

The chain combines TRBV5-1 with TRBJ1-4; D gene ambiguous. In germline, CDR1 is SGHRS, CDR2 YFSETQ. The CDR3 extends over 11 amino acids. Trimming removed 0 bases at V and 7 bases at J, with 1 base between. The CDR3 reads CASSLGEKLFF. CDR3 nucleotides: TGCGCCAGCAGCTTGGGTGAAAAACTGTTTTTT.